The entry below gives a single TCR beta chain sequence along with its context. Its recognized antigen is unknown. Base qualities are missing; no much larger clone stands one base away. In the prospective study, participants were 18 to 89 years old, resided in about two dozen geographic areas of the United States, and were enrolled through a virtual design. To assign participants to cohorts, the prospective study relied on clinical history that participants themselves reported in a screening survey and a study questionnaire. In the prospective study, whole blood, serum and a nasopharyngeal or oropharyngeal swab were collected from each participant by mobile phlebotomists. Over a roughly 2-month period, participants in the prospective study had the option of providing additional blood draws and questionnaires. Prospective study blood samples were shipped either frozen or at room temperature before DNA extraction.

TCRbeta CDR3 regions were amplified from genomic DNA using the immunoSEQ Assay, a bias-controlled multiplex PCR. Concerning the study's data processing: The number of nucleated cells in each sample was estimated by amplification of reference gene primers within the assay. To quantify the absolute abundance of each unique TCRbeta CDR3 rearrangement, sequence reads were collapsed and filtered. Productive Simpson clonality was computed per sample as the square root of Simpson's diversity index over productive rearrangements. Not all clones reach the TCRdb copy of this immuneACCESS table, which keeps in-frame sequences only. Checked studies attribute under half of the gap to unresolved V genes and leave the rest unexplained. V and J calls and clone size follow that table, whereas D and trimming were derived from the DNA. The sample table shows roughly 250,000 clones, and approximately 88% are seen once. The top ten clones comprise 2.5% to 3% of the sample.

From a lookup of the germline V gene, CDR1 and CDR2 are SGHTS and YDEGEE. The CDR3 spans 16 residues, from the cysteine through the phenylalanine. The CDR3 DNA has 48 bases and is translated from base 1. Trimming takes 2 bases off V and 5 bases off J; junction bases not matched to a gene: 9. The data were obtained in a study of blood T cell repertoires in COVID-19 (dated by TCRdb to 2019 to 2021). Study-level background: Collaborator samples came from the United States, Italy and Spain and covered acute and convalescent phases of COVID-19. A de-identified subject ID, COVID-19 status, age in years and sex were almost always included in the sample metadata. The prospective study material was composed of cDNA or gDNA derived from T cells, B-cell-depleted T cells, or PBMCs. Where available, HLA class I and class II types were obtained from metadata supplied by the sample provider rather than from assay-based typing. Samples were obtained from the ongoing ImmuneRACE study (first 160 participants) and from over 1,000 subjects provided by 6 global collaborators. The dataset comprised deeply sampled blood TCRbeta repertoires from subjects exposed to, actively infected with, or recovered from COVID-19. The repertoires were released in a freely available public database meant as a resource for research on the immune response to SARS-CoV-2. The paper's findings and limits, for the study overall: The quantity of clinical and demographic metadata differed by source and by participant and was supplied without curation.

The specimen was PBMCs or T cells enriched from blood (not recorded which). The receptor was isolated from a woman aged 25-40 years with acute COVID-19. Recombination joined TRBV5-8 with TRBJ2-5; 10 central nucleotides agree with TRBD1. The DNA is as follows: TGTGCCAGCAGCTTTCTCGGACAGGGGGGAGGGGAGACCCAGTACTTC. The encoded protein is CASSFLGQGGGETQYF.